Given below is one TCR beta chain in context. What it binds is unknown. The sample is drawn from a study of T cell repertoires in cytomegalovirus infection. MiXCR, run by TCRdb on the reads, gives a single entry per CDR3 protein. The table includes 650,000 to 850,000 distinct CDR3 sequences, under 35% detected once. Losses at the gene ends were 5 bases for V and 6 bases for J; bases not matched to a gene: 8. Germline CDR1 reads PRHDT; CDR2 reads FYEKMQ (reference sequence). The CDR3 is 15 amino acids. The chain links TRBV13 to TRBJ1-3; the match to TRBD1 covers 9 bases. The sequencing used cultured CD8+ T cells from PBMCs, collected from culture after CMV antigen stimulation. The clonotype was recovered from a human donor in good health (CMV status not recorded). Some clones in this sample may be carry-over from other donors' samples. In nucleotides, the CDR3 is TGTGCCAGCAGCACCAGGACAGGGGCCATAAACACCATATATTTT. It encodes CASSTRTGAINTIYF. Complete variable domain (other parts from reference TRBV13 and TRBJ1-3): AAGVIQSPRHLIKEKRETATLKCYPIPRHDTVYWYQQGPGQDPQFLISFYEKMQSDKGSIPDRFSAQQFSDYHSELNMSSLELGDSALYFCASSTRTGAINTIYFGEGSWLTVV.